These T cell receptor beta chains were read from a single sample in a study of blood T cell repertoires in COVID-19. The assay was immunoSEQ multiplex PCR, and TCRdb's table has in-frame clones only and misses some. The sample includes about 80,000 clones, around 83% of them seen just once. The sequenced sample consisted of peripheral blood. These TCRs come from a human donor in a cohort sampled during active COVID-19. The CDR3 runs from the conserved cysteine through the conserved F or W. Fields, in order: V gene, clone size, J gene, D gene, CDR3 DNA, CDR3 protein. D genes are given only for firm matches. Not all rows give a size; the values are once, few, many and, for expanded clones, a class.

V: TRBV30; size: -; J: TRBJ1-1; D: -; DNA: TGTGCCTGGAGTGTATGGGCGGGAACTGAAGCTTTCTTT; CDR3: CAWSVWAGTEAFF
V: TRBV21-1; size: -; J: TRBJ1-2; D: -; DNA: TGTGCCAGCAGCAAGGCGGGACAGGGGGCGGTGGGCTACACCTTC; CDR3: CASSKAGQGAVGYTF
V: TRBV5-6; size: once; J: TRBJ2-3; D: TRBD2; DNA: TGTGCCAGCAGCCTGGGGACTAGTGGGGGTACAGATACGCAGTATTTT; CDR3: CASSLGTSGGTDTQYF
V: TRBV6-6; size: -; J: TRBJ1-2; D: -; DNA: TGTGCCAGCGGGGGGGGGCGCTATGGCTACACCTTC; CDR3: CASGGGRYGYTF
V: TRBV28; size: -; J: TRBJ1-5; D: -; DNA: TGTGCCAGCAGTTATGGGGGACATTTACCCAATCAGCCCCAGCATTTT; CDR3: CASSYGGHLPNQPQHF
V: TRBV7-9; size: -; J: TRBJ2-7; D: -; DNA: TGTGCCAGCAGCGCCCAGGTTACCCACGGCGAGCAGTACTTC; CDR3: CASSAQVTHGEQYF
V: TRBV7-3; size: -; J: TRBJ2-3; D: TRBD1; DNA: TGTGCCAGCAGCTTAAAGGGGGCGGAAACAGATACGCAGTATTTT; CDR3: CASSLKGAETDTQYF
V: TRBV3-1/TRBV3-2; size: -; J: TRBJ1-3; D: -; DNA: TGTGCCAGCAGCCAACCTCAGGGCGCACGAAACACCATATATTTT; CDR3: CASSQPQGARNTIYF
V: TRBV6-5; size: -; J: TRBJ1-5; D: -; DNA: TGTGCCAGCACCACAAAGGGGAATAGCAATCAGCCCCAGCATTTT; CDR3: CASTTKGNSNQPQHF
V: TRBV14; size: -; J: TRBJ2-5; D: -; DNA: TGTGCCAGCAGCCCGGGACTTCAAGAGACCCAGTACTTC; CDR3: CASSPGLQETQYF
V: TRBV6-5; size: -; J: TRBJ2-1; D: -; DNA: TGTGCCAGCAGTTCCCCGGGAAGCTCCTACAATGAGCAGTTCTTC; CDR3: CASSSPGSSYNEQFF
V: TRBV18; size: -; J: TRBJ1-3; D: -; DNA: TGTGCCAGCTCACCAGGACAGTCCGCCATATATTTT; CDR3: CASSPGQSAIYF